These T cell receptor beta chains were read from a single sample in a study of CD4 T cells in relation to SARS-CoV-2 and coronaviruses. Clones were sequenced by immunoSEQ multiplex PCR, and TCRdb holds only the in-frame ones, with some missing. This sample carries tens of thousands of clones, 92% of them seen once, and the ten largest clones take under 0.4%. Input material: naive CD4+ T cells from PBMCs. These receptor sequences come from an adult with COVID-19. Each CDR3 is given with its conserved first and last residue. Each record gives: CDR3 protein, CDR3 DNA, J gene, V gene, D gene, clone size. A D gene is named only where the DNA matches it firmly. The size of a clone is reported for some rows only, either as once, few or many, or as a class for expanded clones.

CASSLSAGAFHEQYF | TGCGCCAGCAGCTTGTCTGCGGGAGCTTTTCACGAGCAGTACTTC | TRBJ2-7 | TRBV5-1 | TRBD2 | -
CASSLDTGYGEKLFF | TGTGCCAGCAGCTTGGATACAGGGTACGGTGAAAAACTGTTTTTT | TRBJ1-4 | TRBV5-4 | - | -
CASSLVAGANVLTF | TGTGCCAGCAGCTTGGTTGCTGGGGCCAACGTCCTGACTTTC | TRBJ2-6 | TRBV5-6 | - | once
CASSGQGRGELFF | TGTGCCAGCAGCGGACAGGGGCGCGGGGAGCTGTTTTTT | TRBJ2-2 | TRBV7-2 | TRBD1 | -
CATALETGRRSAEAFF | TGTGCCACCGCTTTAGAAACGGGGCGCCGTTCCGCTGAAGCTTTCTTT | TRBJ1-1 | TRBV24-1 | - | -
CASSVAPGGRRYF | TGTGCCAGCAGCGTTGCCCCCGGGGGCCGAAGGTATTTT | TRBJ2-3 | TRBV9 | - | -
CARMRQSTFRKETQYF | TGTGCCAGGATGAGGCAGTCCACCTTTCGAAAAGAGACCCAGTACTTC | TRBJ2-5 | TRBV27 | - | -
CASSETGTDEKLFF | TGTGCCAGCAGTGAGACAGGGACGGATGAAAAACTGTTTTTT | TRBJ1-4 | TRBV28 | TRBD1 | once
CASSLAKGWGANYGYTF | TGTGCCAGCAGCTTAGCCAAGGGGTGGGGGGCTAACTATGGCTACACCTTC | TRBJ1-2 | TRBV7-8 | - | -
CASSVESDHSPLHF | TGTGCCAGCAGCGTAGAGAGTGATCATTCACCCCTCCACTTT | TRBJ1-6 | TRBV9 | - | once
CASSLSSGQGSNQPQHF | TGTGCCAGCTCACTTTCATCCGGACAGGGAAGCAATCAGCCCCAGCATTTT | TRBJ1-5 | TRBV18 | TRBD1 | -
CAWRSPRTSGSPELFF | TGTGCCTGGAGGAGCCCCCGGACTAGCGGGTCTCCGGAGCTGTTTTTT | TRBJ2-2 | TRBV30 | TRBD2 | -
CASSSTGTGKTYEQYF | TGTGCCAGCAGCTCCACCGGGACAGGGAAAACCTACGAGCAGTACTTC | TRBJ2-7 | TRBV7-9 | TRBD1 | -
CASSPQGNTEAFF | TGTGCCAGCAGCCCTCAGGGGAACACTGAAGCTTTCTTT | TRBJ1-1 | TRBV5-4 | - | -
CASSLDRGETDTQYF | TGCGCCAGCAGCTTGGACAGGGGAGAGACAGATACGCAGTATTTT | TRBJ2-3 | TRBV5-1 | TRBD1 | -
CASSSRWGYEQYF | TGTGCCAGCAGTTCGCGGTGGGGCTACGAGCAGTACTTC | TRBJ2-7 | TRBV6-5 | - | -
CASSVRGVQETQYF | TGTGCCAGCAGCGTACGGGGGGTGCAAGAGACCCAGTACTTC | TRBJ2-5 | TRBV9 | TRBD2 | once
CASSPRRARSSYEQYF | TGTGCCAGCAGCCCCAGAAGGGCTAGGAGCTCCTACGAGCAGTACTTC | TRBJ2-7 | TRBV7-8 | - | -
CSARYVDTQYF | TGCAGTGCCCGGTACGTGGATACGCAGTATTTT | TRBJ2-3 | TRBV20-1 | - | -
CASSPRYGNEQFF | TGTGCCAGCTCACCACGATATGGCAATGAGCAGTTCTTC | TRBJ2-1 | TRBV18 | - | -
CASSQQWVRTGELFF | TGTGCCAGCAGCCAACAATGGGTCAGGACCGGGGAGCTGTTTTTT | TRBJ2-2 | TRBV3-1/TRBV3-2 | - | -
CASSWGGAETQYF | TGTGCCAGCAGCTGGGGGGGAGCAGAGACCCAGTACTTC | TRBJ2-5 | TRBV14 | TRBD2 | -
CASILGTGGREETQYF | TGCGCCAGCATTTTAGGGACAGGGGGCCGGGAAGAGACCCAGTACTTC | TRBJ2-5 | TRBV5-1 | TRBD1 | -
CASSAPYGANVLTF | TGTGCCAGCAGCGCACCTTACGGGGCCAACGTCCTGACTTTC | TRBJ2-6 | TRBV9 | - | -
CASSRPGTGYGYTF | TGTGCCAGCAGTAGACCCGGGACAGGCTATGGCTACACCTTC | TRBJ1-2 | TRBV6-5 | TRBD1 | -
CASSSFRAISYEQYF | TGTGCCAGCAGCTCCTTCCGGGCCATCTCCTACGAGCAGTACTTC | TRBJ2-7 | TRBV7-8 | - | -
CASSLSAYEQYF | TGTGCCAGCAGTTTATCGGCCTACGAGCAGTACTTC | TRBJ2-7 | TRBV28 | - | -
CASSYSSTYRAVQYF | TGTGCCAGCAGTTACTCGAGTACCTACAGGGCTGTGCAGTACTTC | TRBJ2-7 | TRBV6-2/TRBV6-3 | - | -
CASSPGEPRTDTQYF | TGCGCCAGCAGCCCAGGGGAGCCACGCACAGATACGCAGTATTTT | TRBJ2-3 | TRBV5-1 | - | -
CASSLKRALLETQYF | TGTGCCAGCAGCTTAAAGAGGGCCCTGCTCGAGACCCAGTACTTC | TRBJ2-5 | TRBV7-9 | - | once
CAITPWLGETQYF | TGTGCCATCACCCCTTGGTTAGGAGAGACCCAGTACTTC | TRBJ2-5 | TRBV10-3 | - | -
CASSQAGERNSPLHF | TGCGCCAGCAGCCAAGCAGGGGAACGGAATTCACCCCTCCACTTT | TRBJ1-6 | TRBV4-1 | - | -
CASAVTSAGELFF | TGTGCCAGTGCCGTTACTAGCGCCGGGGAGCTGTTTTTT | TRBJ2-2 | TRBV19 | TRBD2 | -
CAWSQRYEQYF | TGTGCCTGGAGTCAAAGGTACGAGCAGTACTTC | TRBJ2-7 | TRBV30 | - | -
CASSLGRDTQYF | TGCGCCAGCAGCTTGGGGAGAGATACGCAGTATTTT | TRBJ2-3 | TRBV5-1 | - | -
CASSLGLAGTSYNEQFF | TGCGCCAGCAGCTTGGGGCTAGCGGGAACCTCCTACAATGAGCAGTTCTTC | TRBJ2-1 | TRBV5-1 | TRBD2 | -
CASSTLAGEPQHF | TGTGCCAGTAGTACTCTAGCAGGCGAGCCCCAGCATTTT | TRBJ1-5 | TRBV19 | - | -
CATSAMTGRLTKNIQYF | TGTGCCACCAGTGCTATGACAGGGAGATTGACCAAAAACATTCAGTACTTC | TRBJ2-4 | TRBV24-1 | TRBD1 | -
CASSLEGLAGGPETQYF | TGCGCCAGCAGCTTGGAGGGACTAGCGGGAGGGCCGGAGACCCAGTACTTC | TRBJ2-5 | TRBV5-1 | TRBD2 | -
CASSQEGGNTQYF | TGTGCCAGTAGCCAAGAAGGGGGGAATACGCAGTATTTT | TRBJ2-3 | TRBV19 | - | -
CASSLMGLAGDNEQFF | TGTGCCAGCAGCTTAATGGGACTAGCGGGAGACAATGAGCAGTTCTTC | TRBJ2-1 | TRBV7-3 | TRBD2 | -
CASSSRGQGREETQYF | TGTGCCAGCAGTTCCCGGGGACAGGGGCGAGAGGAGACCCAGTACTTC | TRBJ2-5 | TRBV28 | TRBD1 | -
CASSDSALYEQYF | TGTGCCAGCTCGGACAGTGCGCTCTACGAGCAGTACTTC | TRBJ2-7 | TRBV28 | - | -
CASSLVGETEAFF | TGTGCCAGCAGCTTAGTCGGGGAGACTGAAGCTTTCTTT | TRBJ1-1 | TRBV7-9 | - | -
CASSPGDRGIAEQFF | TGTGCCAGCTCACCCGGGGACAGGGGGATTGCTGAGCAGTTCTTC | TRBJ2-1 | TRBV18 | TRBD1 | -
CASSQGWEANTEAFF | TGTGCCAGCAGCCAAGGTTGGGAAGCGAACACTGAAGCTTTCTTT | TRBJ1-1 | TRBV14 | - | -
CASSLALAGGPHEQFF | TGTGCCAGCAGCTTAGCCTTAGCGGGAGGGCCTCATGAGCAGTTCTTC | TRBJ2-1 | TRBV7-2 | TRBD2 | -
CTSSQEGRKDSSYEQYF | TGCACCAGCAGCCAAGAAGGTAGGAAGGATTCCTCCTACGAGCAGTACTTC | TRBJ2-7 | TRBV1 | - | -
CASSLYWRAGDTGELFF | TGTGCCAGCAGCTTATATTGGAGGGCGGGGGACACCGGGGAGCTGTTTTTT | TRBJ2-2 | TRBV11-3 | TRBD2 | -
CASSEVVNSPLHF | TGTGCCAGCAGCGAAGTGGTTAATTCACCCCTCCACTTT | TRBJ1-6 | TRBV9 | - | -
CASSSPGQEETQYF | TGCGCCAGCAGCTCCCCGGGACAGGAAGAGACCCAGTACTTC | TRBJ2-5 | TRBV5-1 | TRBD1 | -
CASSLISGRQYNEQFF | TGTGCCAGCAGCCTTATTAGCGGGAGACAGTACAATGAGCAGTTCTTC | TRBJ2-1 | TRBV7-8 | TRBD2 | -